A single sample gave rise to the 11 T cell receptor beta chains below, sequenced in a study of blood T cell repertoires in COVID-19. Libraries were prepared by immunoSEQ multiplex PCR; TCRdb keeps only in-frame clonotypes and omits some of them. The sample records roughly 300,000 clones, 70% to 90% being singletons. Sequenced sample: peripheral blood. The origin of the receptors is a man between 18 and 29 years old with active or convalescent COVID-19.

The chain employs TRBV2 and TRBJ1-1; possibly TRBD1 for D (6 bases). Trimming cost V 1 base and J 7 bases, with 13 bases left between them. The CDR3 totals 14 residues. Germline V gene lookup returns CDR1 SNHLY and CDR2 FYNNEI. CDR3 sequence reads: CASSEGEGGSEAFF. CDR3 in DNA: TGTGCCAGCAGTGAAGGGGAGGGGGGCAGTGAAGCTTTCTTT.

The rearrangement links TRBV2 to TRBJ2-5; 8 bases are shared with TRBD1. V shed 4 bases and J 0 bases; nucleotides not matched to a gene: 10. The CDR3 spans 17 residues. Germline CDR1 is SNHLY and CDR2 is FYNNEI. CDR3 sequence (DNA): TGTGCCAGCAGTGCCGTTTATGGGACAGGATACCAAGAGACCCAGTACTTC. It yields the protein CASSAVYGTGYQETQYF.

This chain connects TRBV6-5 to TRBJ1-5, with D perhaps TRBD1 (6 bases). The V and J ends lost 6 bases and 7 bases respectively, with 16 bases between them. CDR1 MNHEY and CDR2 SVGAGI come from the germline V gene. This CDR3 region has 14 residues. CDR3 protein: CASSVEGVRQPQHF. DNA for the CDR3: TGTGCCAGCAGCGTCGAGGGGGTCCGGCAGCCCCAGCATTTT.

The chain couples TRBV18 to TRBJ2-7; 9 bases are shared with TRBD1. Trimming at V came to 3 bases and at J to 5 bases, leaving 5 bases not matched to a gene. This CDR3 region has 14 residues. Germline values: CDR1 KGHSH, CDR2 LQKENI. This chain's CDR3 is CASSPGTGYHEQYF. The DNA for the CDR3 is TGTGCCAGCTCACCCGGGACAGGGTACCACGAGCAGTACTTC. Complete variable domain (other parts from reference TRBV18 and TRBJ2-7): NAGVMQNPRHLVRRRGQEARLRCSPMKGHSHVYWYRQLPEEGLKFMVYLQKENIIDESGMPKERFSAEFPKEGPSILRIQQVVRGDSAAYFCASSPGTGYHEQYFGPGTRLTVT.

The chain links TRBV2 to TRBJ2-1; TRBD2 matches 10 bases. The CDR3 sequence is 16 residues long. J lost 7 bases, V lost 6 bases, and 12 bases had no gene match. Germline-derived CDR1 and CDR2 are SNHLY and FYNNEI. The CDR3 nucleotides are TGTGCCAGCAGACCCAACAGCGGGGGGGCTGGGAATGAGCAGTTCTTC. It specifies CASRPNSGGAGNEQFF.

This sequence joins TRBV7-2 and TRBJ2-3; 9 bases map to TRBD2. The CDR3 length is 16 residues. Germline CDR1 reads SGHTA; CDR2 reads FQGNSA. Trimming took 0 bases from V and 5 from J; bases not matched to a gene: 6. The CDR3 region is CASSLAGRGGQDTQYF. CDR3 bases: TGTGCCAGCAGCTTAGCAGGGCGGGGGGGCCAAGATACGCAGTATTTT.

Comments on this clone: Other DNA sequences in the sample encode the same CDR3. This sequence joins TRBV5-1 and TRBJ1-1; 9 nucleotides agree with TRBD1. CDR1 and CDR2 from the germline V gene are SGHRS and YFSETQ. The CDR3 covers 14 residues. V lost 3 bases, J lost 1 base, and 1 base stayed unmatched. CDR3 region: CASSSGQGNTEAFF. The CDR3, as DNA: TGCGCCAGCAGCTCGGGACAGGGGAACACTGAAGCTTTCTTT. Full variable domain (outside the CDR3, taken from reference TRBV5-1 and TRBJ1-1): KAGVTQTPRYLIKTRGQQVTLSCSPISGHRSVSWYQQTPGQGLQFLFEYFSETQRNKGNFPGRFSGRQFSNSRSEMNVSTLELGDSALYLCASSSGQGNTEAFFGQGTRLTVV.

V usage is TRBV4-1 and J usage is TRBJ1-5; no definite D call. CDR3 length: 15 amino acids. V was pared by 1 base and J by 6 bases, with 13 bases between. CDR1 and CDR2 (germline): MGHRA, YSYEKL. Written as DNA, the CDR3 is TGCGCCAGCAGCCAAGGAGCGGGATCGGGTCAGCCCCAGCATTTT. Translation gives CASSQGAGSGQPQHF.

This rearrangement joins TRBV10-1 to TRBJ2-5; 10 nucleotides align to TRBD2. The germline CDR1 and CDR2 sequences are WNHNN and SYGVQD (reference sequence). V shed 0 bases and J 2 bases; nucleotides not matched to a gene: 3. The CDR3 contains 16 residues. Here the CDR3 reads CASSESVAGGQETQYF. CDR3 sequence (DNA): TGCGCCAGCAGTGAGTCGGTAGCGGGGGGACAAGAGACCCAGTACTTC.

This clone appeared once. This chain joins TRBV14 and TRBJ2-2, with D possibly TRBD2 on 5 matching bases. Trimming stripped 2 bases from V and 8 bases from J, with 6 bases between. The CDR3 runs 12 residues. The germline gives CDR1 SGHDN, CDR2 FVKESK. The CDR3 protein is CASSQTRGELFF. The CDR3 nucleotides are TGTGCCAGCAGCCAAACTAGAGGGGAGCTGTTTTTT.

The chain is built from TRBV7-6 and TRBJ2-7; 10 bases are shared with TRBD1. From germline, CDR1 is SGHVS and CDR2 FNYEAQ. The V gene end was trimmed by 5 bases and the J gene end by 6 bases; junction bases not matched to a gene: 4. CDR3 length equals 13 residues. This CDR3 is CASSMGQGTEQYF. The CDR3 nucleotides are TGTGCCAGCAGCATGGGACAGGGGACCGAGCAGTACTTC.